The rows below give T cell receptor beta chains drawn from one sample of a study of cytomegalovirus exposure and HLA in healthy donors. Using immunoSEQ multiplex PCR, the repertoire was profiled, and TCRdb retains in-frame clones only, with some absent. Among approximately 190,000 clones listed, more than 75% were seen once. Specimen: PBMCs. The receptors stem from a woman in her forties or fifties in good health and CMV-seropositive. The CDR3 runs from the conserved cysteine through the conserved F or W. Fields, in order: V gene, J gene, clone size, CDR3 protein. Not every row has a clone size; where given, it reads once, few, many or a size class.

TRBV4-2	TRBJ1-2	NA	CASSQDSGTPSVYGYTF
TRBV5-4	TRBJ1-5	NA	CASSLGRDQPQHF
TRBV4-1	TRBJ2-5	NA	CASSRNSGTSGGPWQETQYF
TRBV6-5	TRBJ1-3	NA	CASSEQISGNTIYF
TRBV18	TRBJ2-7	NA	CASSPEHVALAGIEQYF
TRBV6-1	NA	NA	CASSEILYGSSHPLYEQYF
TRBV27	TRBJ2-1	NA	CASSGNRGPSYNEQFF
TRBV27	TRBJ2-7	NA	CASSIPPPSGYEQYF
TRBV7-9	TRBJ2-5	once	CSSSLGGPTQETQYF
TRBV5-1	TRBJ2-2	NA	CASSSTSGGNTGELFF
TRBV7-9	TRBJ1-3	NA	CASSLAVRTPSGNTIYF
TRBV30	TRBJ1-5	NA	CAWSVQGSRPQHF
TRBV12-5	TRBJ2-3	NA	CASAVTPRADTQYF
TRBV6-6	TRBJ2-1	few	CASIQDPGLARNEQFF
TRBV29-1	TRBJ1-1	NA	CSVVRQGAWAEAFF
TRBV13	TRBJ2-7	NA	CASSVGLAGARGNEQYF
TRBV15	TRBJ2-1	NA	CATSRDRGFGVAGEQFF
TRBV5-1	TRBJ2-5	NA	CASRRGGGAETQYF
TRBV14	TRBJ1-1	NA	CASSQLGQGAYTEAFF
TRBV27	TRBJ1-1	NA	CASRKQGRNTEAFF
TRBV19	TRBJ2-5	NA	CATHGGSLQETQYF
TRBV6-1	TRBJ1-4	NA	CASSEPGSTNEKLFF
TRBV29-1	TRBJ2-3	NA	CSVDGGSTDTQYF
TRBV12-2	TRBJ1-2	NA	CASRLATGLWDYTF
TRBV19	TRBJ1-5	once	CASRVAGQGDQPQHF
TRBV9	TRBJ2-7	NA	CASSYYGAYEQYF
TRBV7-3	TRBJ2-3	NA	CASSLEGGVSTDTQYF
TRBV2	TRBJ2-1	few	CASSGPSTESDEQFF
TRBV6-5	TRBJ2-5	NA	CASSSPAGTRTTQYF
TRBV19	TRBJ2-5	once	CASRGSQETQYF
TRBV5-1	TRBJ1-4	NA	CASSFGQFGTNEKLFF
TRBV21-1	TRBJ2-1	NA	CASSKRGCRGNNEQFF
TRBV7-9	TRBJ1-4	NA	CSSSSPDEKLFF
TRBV6-6	TRBJ1-4	few	CASSYSGGREKLFF
TRBV27	TRBJ1-2	NA	CASSIAPGRNYGYTF
TRBV2	TRBJ2-5	NA	CASRRIGQHIPFQETQYF
TRBV6-5	TRBJ1-5	NA	CASRKGRDQPQHF
TRBV6-5	TRBJ1-1	NA	CASTEKAAGVEAFF
TRBV10-1	TRBJ2-5	NA	CASSDSLAGGQQETQYF
TRBV2	TRBJ1-5	NA	CASRAGGPPQHF
TRBV6-6	TRBJ1-6	NA	CASSRTGSNSPLHF
TRBV18	TRBJ1-2	NA	CASSPQGENYGYTF